Sequencing of this TCR beta chain was carried out in a study of blood T cell repertoires in COVID-19 (TCRdb year 2020). Some background on the complete study: Samples covering the acute and convalescent phases of COVID-19 were provided by collaborators in the United States, Italy and Spain. The prospective study material was composed of cDNA or gDNA derived from T cells, B-cell-depleted T cells, or PBMCs. The dataset comprised deeply sampled blood TCRbeta repertoires from subjects exposed to, actively infected with, or recovered from COVID-19. Sample metadata almost always included a de-identified subject ID, COVID-19 status, age in years and sex. The samples were drawn from two sources: the first 160 participants of the ongoing ImmuneRACE study, and 1,254 subjects contributed by 6 global collaborators. A freely available public database, intended as a resource for researchers studying the immune response to SARS-CoV-2, is where the repertoires were released. Where HLA class I and class II types were available, the types were taken from metadata supplied by the sample provider, not from assay-based typing.

Via the germline V gene, CDR1 is SGHDT and CDR2 YYEEEE. V is cut by 4 bases and J by 0 bases, and the space between the germline ends is 14 bases. From its cysteine to its phenylalanine, the CDR3 spans 16 amino acids. The only DNA kept is the CDR3, 48 bases in frame from the first base. Collaborating institutions collected whole blood in K2EDTA tubes following their own protocols. Collaborator samples were shipped for TCRbeta analysis as frozen whole blood, isolated PBMCs, or DNA extracted from either sample type. The research as a whole found: How much clinical and demographic metadata was included differed by source and by participant, and the metadata was provided uncurated.

This clone was seen a few times. The antigen this receptor binds is unknown. No base quality information exists; no much larger clone differs at one position. TCRbeta CDR3 regions were amplified from genomic DNA using the immunoSEQ Assay, a bias-controlled multiplex PCR. The original methods were these. Within the assay, amplification of reference gene primers was used to estimate how many nucleated cells each sample contained. Sequence reads were collapsed and filtered to measure the absolute abundance of every unique TCRbeta CDR3 rearrangement. For each sample, productive Simpson clonality was calculated by taking the square root of Simpson's diversity index across productive rearrangements. The table comes from immuneACCESS by way of TCRdb, which keeps in-frame sequences with V and J called. Part of the clones is missing from these tables; in studies checked, under half for an unresolved V gene and the rest for unknown reasons. V and J calls and clone size are those listed in that table; D and trimming were worked out from the DNA. Present in this sample are tens of thousands of clones, 80% of which were seen just once. The ten largest clones represent approximately 12% of the sample.

The sequence derives from a human donor in a cohort sampled during active COVID-19. The sample taken for sequencing was peripheral blood. This chain is built from TRBV5-6 and TRBJ1-3, with the identity of the D gene unclear. The base sequence is TGTGCCAGCAGCCTAAAACTTTACAGCTCTGGAAACACCATATATTTT. Its coded protein is CASSLKLYSSGNTIYF.